This entry is about one TCR beta chain. This sample is drawn from a study of identical twins. Looked up from germline, CDR1 is MNHEY and CDR2 is SVGAGI. The CDR3 consists of 14 residues. With 7 bases removed from V and 4 bases from J, the gap between germline ends came to 16 bases. TCRdb itself ran the 5' RACE reads through MiXCR, one entry per CDR3 protein. This table has a few hundred thousand distinct CDR3 sequences, approximately 10% appearing once. Material for sequencing was naive T cells sorted from blood. The clonotype originates from a woman in her forties or fifties in good health. The rearrangement uses TRBV6-5 and TRBJ2-5, with D uncertain. In DNA form, the CDR3 reads TGTGCCAGCAAACTTACTTACAGAGGAGAGACCCAGTACTTC. It codes for CASKLTYRGETQYF.